The clone carrying this T cell receptor (beta chain) was observed a few times. The source of the sample is a study of blood T cell repertoires in COVID-19. Whole-study context: The United States, Italy and Spain provided the acute and convalescent COVID-19 samples. PBMCs, B-cell-depleted T cells, or T cells provided the cDNA or gDNA that made up the material.

Original analysis: Counts of nucleated cells, estimated from reference gene primer amplification, were obtained. The method was immunoSEQ multiplex PCR; TCRdb's version includes in-frame clones alone and lacks a portion of them. V, J and clone size derive from that table, while D and trimming were established from the DNA sequence. The sample includes around 67,000 clones, roughly 77% of them seen just once. The CDR3 is 15 residues long. V lost 2 bases and J lost 5, with 13 bases in between. Germline assignment: CDR1 SNHLY and CDR2 FYNNEI. The sequencing sample was made of peripheral blood. This TCR derives from a human donor in a cohort sampled during active COVID-19. This chain links TRBV2 with TRBJ1-5, with D unclear. The CDR3 spells CASSEKVVGDQPQHF. The DNA of the CDR3 is TGTGCCAGCAGTGAAAAGGTAGTGGGAGATCAGCCCCAGCATTTT.